This TCR beta chain was captured in a study of cytomegalovirus exposure and HLA in healthy donors. The germline V gene has CDR1 SGHTA and CDR2 FQGNSA. CDR3 length: 13 residues. The V end was cut by 0 bases, the J end by 10 bases, with 13 bases between. Primers for the PCR totalled 60 Vbeta and 13 Jbeta. Per the original data handling: As a later analysis found, there were approximately 80 million unique TCR beta chains, of which roughly 11 million were shared. Sequenced by immunoSEQ multiplex PCR; TCRdb stores in-frame clones only, minus some. The V and J calls and clone size come from that table; D and trimming were worked out from the DNA. The repertoire consists of 210,000 or so clones, with 77% occurring once and the leading ten covering around 2.9%.

The chain employs TRBV7-2 and TRBJ2-7, with a tentative D call TRBD1 (6 bases). Sequencing was carried out using PBMCs. The receptor was isolated from a woman aged 60-70 years in good health and CMV-seropositive. Written as DNA, the CDR3 is TGTGCCAGCAGCTTAGCGGGCAGGGGCAGTCAGTACTTC. Residues: CASSLAGRGSQYF.